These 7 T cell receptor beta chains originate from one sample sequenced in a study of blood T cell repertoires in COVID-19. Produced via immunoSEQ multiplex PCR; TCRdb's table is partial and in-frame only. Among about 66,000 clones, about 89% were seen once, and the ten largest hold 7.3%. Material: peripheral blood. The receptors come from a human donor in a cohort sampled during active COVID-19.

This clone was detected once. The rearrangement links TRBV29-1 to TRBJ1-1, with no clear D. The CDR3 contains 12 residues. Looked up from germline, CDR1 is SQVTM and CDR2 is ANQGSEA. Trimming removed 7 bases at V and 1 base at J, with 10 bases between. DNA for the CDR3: TGCAGCGCTCGAGGCGGGAACACTGAAGCTTTCTTT. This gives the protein CSARGGNTEAFF.

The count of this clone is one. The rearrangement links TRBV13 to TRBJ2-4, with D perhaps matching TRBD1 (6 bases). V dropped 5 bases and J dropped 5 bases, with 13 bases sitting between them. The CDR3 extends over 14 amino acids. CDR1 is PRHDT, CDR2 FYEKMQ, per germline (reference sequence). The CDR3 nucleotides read TGTGCCAGCAGCCCACCCCGACAGGAAAACATTCAGTACTTC. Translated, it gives CASSPPRQENIQYF.

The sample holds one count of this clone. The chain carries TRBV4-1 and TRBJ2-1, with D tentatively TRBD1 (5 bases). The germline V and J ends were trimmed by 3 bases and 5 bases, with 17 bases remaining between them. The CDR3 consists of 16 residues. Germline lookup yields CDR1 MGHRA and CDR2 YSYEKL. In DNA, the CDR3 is TGCGCCAGCAGCCATCCTGGGGCGGACGCTGACAATGAGCAGTTCTTC. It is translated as CASSHPGADADNEQFF.

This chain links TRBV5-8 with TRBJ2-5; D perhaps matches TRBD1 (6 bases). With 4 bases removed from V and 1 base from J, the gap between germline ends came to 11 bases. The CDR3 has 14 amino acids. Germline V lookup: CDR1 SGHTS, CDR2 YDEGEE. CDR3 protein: CASSPGQFQETQYF. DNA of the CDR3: TGTGCCAGCAGCCCAGGACAGTTCCAAGAGACCCAGTACTTC.

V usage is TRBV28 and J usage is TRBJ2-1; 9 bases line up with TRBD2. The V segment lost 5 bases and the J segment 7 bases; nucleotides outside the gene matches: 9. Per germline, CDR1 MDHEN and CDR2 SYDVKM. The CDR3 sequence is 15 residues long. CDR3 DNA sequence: TGTGCCAGCAGTGTAGCGGGAGAGAGAAGAAATGAGCAGTTCTTC. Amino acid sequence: CASSVAGERRNEQFF.

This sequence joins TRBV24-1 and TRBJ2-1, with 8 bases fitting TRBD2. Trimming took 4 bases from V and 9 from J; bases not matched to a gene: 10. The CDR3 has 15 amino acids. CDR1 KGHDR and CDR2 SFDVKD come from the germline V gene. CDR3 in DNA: TGTGCCACCAGTGAATGGAGCGGGAGTAGAGCTGAGCAGTTCTTC. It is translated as CATSEWSGSRAEQFF.

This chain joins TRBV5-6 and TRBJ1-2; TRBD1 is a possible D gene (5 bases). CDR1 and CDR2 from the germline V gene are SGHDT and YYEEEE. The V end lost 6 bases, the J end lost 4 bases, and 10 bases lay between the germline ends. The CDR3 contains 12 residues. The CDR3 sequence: CASTRGGYGYTF. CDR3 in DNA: TGTGCCAGCACCCGCGGGGGCTATGGCTACACCTTC.